Listed below are T cell receptor beta chains from one sample, sequenced in a study of T-cell reconstitution after alpha-beta-depleted transplantation in children. TCRdb processed the PCR reads anew with MiXCR; each CDR3 protein has one entry. Here the sample spans some 830,000 distinct CDR3 sequences, approximately 15% being singletons. The material sequenced was PBMCs, mostly from graft donor cells, taken 360 days after TCRalphabeta/CD19-depleted stem cell transplant. Receptor source: a male patient younger than 18 who had a stem cell transplant for acute lymphoblastic leukemia, so the T cells may come from the graft donor. Both conserved end residues are part of each CDR3. A D gene is named only where the DNA matches it firmly. Size tells how often a clone was seen (once, few, many) or the class of an expanded clone, and some rows leave it out.

v_gene	abundance	d_gene	j_gene	CDR3aa	CDR3nt
TRBV12-3/TRBV12-4	many	.	TRBJ2-6	CASDALRANVLTF	TGTGCCAGCGACGCCTTGAGGGCCAACGTCCTGACTTTC
TRBV5-1	.	.	TRBJ2-3	CASSFLPRPTDTQYF	TGCGCCAGCAGCTTTCTACCCAGGCCCACAGATACGCAGTATTTT
TRBV12-3/TRBV12-4	few	TRBD1	TRBJ1-1	CASSSGTGIEAFF	TGTGCCAGCAGTTCCGGGACAGGGATAGAAGCTTTCTTT
TRBV27	.	TRBD1	TRBJ2-1	CASSFATGQYEQFF	TGTGCCAGCAGTTTCGCGACAGGGCAGTACGAGCAGTTCTTC
TRBV12-3/TRBV12-4	.	TRBD2	TRBJ2-1	CASSLGSLAGDEQFF	TGTGCCAGCAGTTTGGGGTCTCTAGCGGGTGATGAGCAGTTCTTC
TRBV20-1	.	.	TRBJ1-5	CSASPGGVNQPQHF	TGCAGTGCTAGTCCCGGGGGAGTGAATCAGCCCCAGCATTTT
TRBV29-1	.	.	TRBJ1-6	CSVGQGPNSPLHF	TGCAGCGTTGGGCAGGGGCCCAATTCACCCCTCCACTTT
TRBV27	few	.	TRBJ2-3	CARRADTQYF	TGTGCCAGACGGGCAGATACGCAGTATTTT
TRBV12-3/TRBV12-4	.	TRBD2	TRBJ2-7	CASSFLGTSGRAYEQYF	TGTGCCAGCAGTTTCCTAGGGACTAGCGGGAGGGCATACGAGCAGTACTTC
TRBV9	.	.	TRBJ2-7	CASSLGWSGEQYF	TGTGCCAGCAGCCTAGGGTGGAGCGGCGAGCAGTACTTC
TRBV10-3	.	.	TRBJ2-1	CAISRDSRHNEQFF	TGTGCCATCAGTCGGGACTCGCGCCACAATGAGCAGTTCTTC
TRBV27	.	.	TRBJ2-1	CASTPPPGLSRVQFF	TGTGCCAGCACACCCCCACCAGGACTATCTAGGGTGCAGTTCTTC
TRBV27	.	.	TRBJ1-2	CASSLWQGKGYTF	TGTGCCAGCAGTTTATGGCAGGGAAAAGGCTACACCTTC
TRBV5-1	once	.	TRBJ2-7	CASSLNIGGPKYYEQYF	TGCGCCAGCAGCTTGAATATAGGGGGGCCGAAATACTACGAGCAGTACTTC
TRBV12-3/TRBV12-4	.	.	TRBJ2-1	CASSFNNLNEQFF	TGTGCCAGCAGTTTCAACAACCTCAATGAGCAGTTCTTC
TRBV27	.	TRBD2	TRBJ2-5	CASCGSGRPETQYF	TGTGCCAGCTGCGGTAGCGGGAGGCCGGAGACCCAGTACTTC
TRBV19	few	.	TRBJ2-7	CASSPLVRAYEQYF	TGTGCCAGTAGTCCGTTGGTCAGAGCCTACGAGCAGTACTTC
TRBV11-2	.	TRBD2	TRBJ2-1	CASTDVIPGLGIDEQFF	TGTGCCAGCACCGACGTTATTCCGGGACTAGGCATAGATGAGCAGTTCTTC
TRBV29-1	.	.	TRBJ2-1	CSVGGLVNEQFF	TGCAGCGTCGGTGGTCTGGTCAATGAGCAGTTCTTC
TRBV18	few	TRBD1	TRBJ2-7	CASSPPTTGGYEQYF	TGTGCCAGCTCACCACCGACGACAGGGGGCTACGAGCAGTACTTC
TRBV4-1	.	.	TRBJ1-1	CASSQDLGRDTEAFF	TGCGCCAGCAGCCAAGATCTTGGCAGGGACACTGAAGCTTTCTTT
TRBV5-1	many	TRBD1	TRBJ2-7	CASSQPGQGMGEQYF	TGCGCCAGCAGCCAACCGGGACAGGGTATGGGTGAGCAGTACTTC
TRBV10-2	.	TRBD1	TRBJ1-5	CASSEWDRDQPQHF	TGCGCCAGCAGTGAATGGGACAGGGACCAGCCCCAGCATTTT
TRBV2	few	TRBD1	TRBJ2-5	CASRGTGMETQYF	TGTGCCAGCAGGGGGACAGGAATGGAGACCCAGTACTTC
TRBV30	.	TRBD1	TRBJ2-1	CAWSSGTGAYNEQFF	TGTGCCTGGAGCAGTGGGACAGGGGCCTACAATGAGCAGTTCTTC
TRBV2	.	.	TRBJ2-7	CASGLGLSEQYF	TGTGCCAGCGGATTGGGCCTCAGCGAGCAGTACTTC
TRBV2	.	.	TRBJ2-5	CASSRRTEGAQYF	TGTGCCAGCAGCCGCAGGACGGAAGGGGCCCAGTACTTC
TRBV5-1	.	TRBD1	TRBJ2-7	CASSYLQGADEQYF	TGCGCCAGCAGTTATTTACAGGGGGCCGACGAGCAGTACTTC
TRBV5-1	many	TRBD2	TRBJ2-5	CASSSGLVVGETQYF	TGCGCCAGCAGCTCTGGACTAGTCGTCGGAGAGACCCAGTACTTC
TRBV6-6	.	TRBD2	TRBJ2-7	CASGSGRSREQYF	TGTGCCAGCGGTAGCGGGAGATCGCGGGAGCAGTACTTC
TRBV27	.	.	TRBJ1-2	CASSLYGGTQDYGYTF	TGTGCCAGCAGTTTATATGGTGGGACCCAGGACTATGGCTACACCTTC
TRBV7-8	.	.	TRBJ2-3	CASSLRDVPWGTQYF	TGTGCCAGCAGCCTCCGGGACGTACCTTGGGGTACGCAGTATTTT
TRBV6-5	.	.	TRBJ2-5	CASSWQGAEETQYF	TGTGCCAGCAGTTGGCAAGGCGCAGAAGAGACCCAGTACTTC
TRBV11-2	.	.	TRBJ2-6	CASSFLPVSGANVLTF	TGTGCCAGCAGTTTTTTACCGGTCTCTGGGGCCAACGTCCTGACTTTC
TRBV4-1	.	.	TRBJ2-4	CASSQGPRGLAKNIQYF	TGCGCCAGCAGCCAAGGACCCAGGGGCCTAGCCAAAAACATTCAGTACTTC
TRBV5-1	few	TRBD1	TRBJ2-3	CASSFQTGGPDTQYF	TGCGCCAGCAGCTTCCAGACAGGGGGCCCAGATACGCAGTATTTT
TRBV18	.	.	TRBJ2-7	CASSPSNRDRDEQYF	TGTGCCAGCTCACCTAGCAACAGGGATAGGGACGAGCAGTACTTC
TRBV28	few	.	TRBJ1-2	CASSFGGLGYTF	TGTGCCAGCAGTTTTGGGGGCCTGGGCTACACCTTC
TRBV12-3/TRBV12-4	few	TRBD1	TRBJ2-7	CASSQGTGAFYEQYF	TGTGCCAGCAGTCAAGGGACAGGGGCTTTTTACGAGCAGTACTTC
TRBV29-1	many	.	TRBJ2-3	CSVWGRPADTQYF	TGCAGCGTTTGGGGCAGACCCGCAGATACGCAGTATTTT
TRBV20-1	many	TRBD1	TRBJ2-5	CSARIKGTAQETQYF	TGCAGTGCTAGGATAAAAGGGACAGCCCAAGAGACCCAGTACTTC
TRBV15	.	TRBD1	TRBJ2-7	CATSSRDRHYEQYF	TGCGCCACCAGCAGCCGGGACAGGCATTACGAGCAGTACTTC
TRBV15	few	.	TRBJ1-1	CATSIPLTMGAVNTEAFF	TGTGCCACCAGCATCCCCCTAACGATGGGGGCCGTAAACACTGAAGCTTTCTTT
TRBV5-6	many	.	TRBJ2-2	CASSSLRGPSGELFF	TGTGCCAGCAGCAGTCTCAGAGGGCCCAGCGGGGAGCTGTTTTTT
TRBV5-1	.	.	TRBJ2-5	CASSPGTAGRETQYF	TGCGCCAGCAGCCCCGGGACCGCCGGCAGGGAGACCCAGTACTTC
TRBV28	many	.	TRBJ2-1	CASSVGTAYNEQFF	TGTGCCAGCAGCGTCGGGACTGCCTACAATGAGCAGTTCTTC
TRBV29-1	.	TRBD1	TRBJ2-7	CSGATGTVYEQYF	TGCAGCGGCGCAACCGGGACAGTTTACGAGCAGTACTTC
TRBV7-9	.	.	TRBJ2-5	CASSLGVEVLETQYF	TGTGCCAGCAGCTTAGGGGTGGAGGTTCTCGAGACCCAGTACTTC
TRBV11-2	.	.	TRBJ1-4	CASSFGGQGRSNEKLFF	TGTGCCAGCAGCTTCGGGGGGCAGGGGAGGTCTAATGAAAAACTGTTTTTT
TRBV11-1	few	TRBD1	TRBJ2-1	CASSTRFRQGIFNNEQFF	TGTGCCAGCAGTACCCGGTTTCGACAGGGAATATTCAACAATGAGCAGTTCTTC
TRBV7-9	.	TRBD1	TRBJ2-2	CASSSYGTDPGELFF	TGTGCCAGCAGCTCATATGGGACAGATCCCGGGGAGCTGTTTTTT
TRBV12-3/TRBV12-4	many	TRBD1	TRBJ1-4	CASSPQGVSNEKLFF	TGTGCCAGCAGTCCCCAGGGGGTCTCTAATGAAAAACTGTTTTTT
TRBV14	few	TRBD2	TRBJ2-7	CASSQELPWVAGGYEQYF	TGTGCCAGCAGCCAAGAACTCCCGTGGGTAGCGGGAGGCTACGAGCAGTACTTC
TRBV10-3	.	.	TRBJ1-1	CAIKGANTEAFF	TGTGCCATCAAGGGCGCCAACACTGAAGCTTTCTTT
TRBV20-1	.	.	TRBJ2-7	CSAHQGWTDSYEQYF	TGCAGTGCTCACCAAGGCTGGACAGACTCCTACGAGCAGTACTTC
TRBV11-2	.	TRBD2	TRBJ2-7	CASSLAGTSGSRYEQYF	TGTGCCAGCAGCTTAGCCGGGACTAGCGGGAGTAGGTACGAGCAGTACTTC
TRBV29-1	few	.	TRBJ2-6	CSVVSGDPGANVLTF	TGCAGCGTTGTGTCAGGGGATCCCGGGGCCAACGTCCTGACTTTC
TRBV15	.	.	TRBJ2-5	CATSKGRVQETQYF	TGTGCCACCAGCAAGGGAAGGGTCCAAGAGACCCAGTACTTC